These 20 T cell receptor beta chains were all obtained from the same sample, sequenced in a study of technical replicates of blood from several donors. Repertoires were generated with immunoSEQ multiplex PCR, while TCRdb's copy carries only in-frame clones and drops some. The data contain approximately 81,000 clones, nearly 96% of them singletons. The sequencing input was T cells isolated from PBMCs. All receptors derive from a human donor in good health.

This chain links TRBV13 with TRBJ1-1; weak D call: TRBD1 (5 bases). This CDR3 has 12 amino acids. The germline CDR1 and CDR2 sequences are PRHDT and FYEKMQ (reference sequence). The ends were cut back, 8 bases at V and 3 bases at J, with 10 bases in the middle. The CDR3 loop is CASHGGDTEAFF. The DNA for the CDR3 is TGTGCCAGCCATGGGGGGGACACTGAAGCTTTCTTT.

This chain links TRBV6-1 with TRBJ1-1, with TRBD1 as a possible D gene (6 bases). The CDR3 has 15 residues. Trimming stripped 2 bases from V and 10 bases from J, with 20 bases between. Germline values: CDR1 MNHNS, CDR2 SASEGT. CDR3 amino acids: CASSEPPHRDRGAFF. In nucleotides, the CDR3 is TGTGCCAGCAGTGAACCACCTCACAGGGATCGGGGAGCTTTCTTT.

The CDR3 spells CASSPPSGTYEQYF. Here the CDR3 DNA reads TGTGCCAGCAGCCCCCCTAGCGGGACCTACGAGCAGTACTTC. The genes are TRBV7-9 and TRBJ2-7; the match to TRBD2 covers 9 bases. CDR3 size: 14 residues. Unmatched junction bases numbered 4, after V lost 5 bases and J lost 2 bases. Germline V gives CDR1 SEHNR, CDR2 FQNEAQ (reference sequence).

This clone was found once. CDR3 sequence (DNA): TGTGCCAGCAGTGATGGACTACTAAAACTCACCGGGGAGCTGTTTTTT. Amino acids: CASSDGLLKLTGELFF. The V call is TRBV6-1, the J call TRBJ2-2, with a tentative D call TRBD2 (6 bases). CDR1 and CDR2 from the germline V gene are MNHNS and SASEGT. The CDR3 totals 16 residues. V was clipped by 3 bases and J by 4 bases, with 15 bases between them.

The genes are TRBV2 and TRBJ1-1; weak D call: TRBD1 (5 bases). Germline CDR1 and CDR2: SNHLY and FYNNEI. V lost 7 bases, J lost 3 bases, and 9 bases lay in between. The CDR3 consists of 12 residues. The CDR3 here is CASNRDYTEAFF. The CDR3 DNA reads TGTGCCAGCAACCGGGACTACACTGAAGCTTTCTTT.

The chain joins TRBV7-8 to TRBJ1-1, with 7 bases aligning to TRBD1. CDR3 length equals 14 residues. Germline assignment: CDR1 SGHVS and CDR2 FQNEAQ. After removal of 5 bases from V and 6 bases from J, the junction contained 9 bases not matched to a gene. Here the CDR3 reads CASSLGTASPEAFF. The CDR3 DNA follows: TGTGCCAGCAGCCTGGGGACAGCGAGTCCTGAAGCTTTCTTT.

The CDR3 loop is CASTQTSGQETQYF. CDR3 coding DNA: TGCGCCAGCACCCAGACTAGCGGCCAAGAGACCCAGTACTTC. V usage is TRBV5-1 and J usage is TRBJ2-5; the match to TRBD2 covers 9 bases. CDR1 is SGHRS and CDR2 is YFSETQ in the germline V gene. This CDR3 is built from 14 residues. The junction had 4 bases not matched to a gene; V was cut back by 6 bases and J by 1 base.

The chain uses TRBV11-2 and TRBJ2-5, with 15 bases aligning to TRBD2. Trimming at V came to 5 bases and at J to 5 bases, leaving 12 bases not matched to a gene. The CDR3 spans 18 residues. Germline V gene data show CDR1 as SGHAT and CDR2 as FQNNGV. This chain's CDR3 is CASSGGTSGRRAGETQYF. The CDR3 DNA reads as TGTGCCAGCAGCGGCGGGACTAGCGGGAGGAGGGCGGGCGAGACCCAGTACTTC.

The gene calls are TRBV2 and TRBJ2-5; 8 bases align to TRBD2. Germline trimming cut 2 bases from V and 4 bases from J; bases unmatched to any gene: 3. The CDR3 consists of 14 residues. Germline V gene data show CDR1 as SNHLY and CDR2 as FYNNEI. The CDR3 spells CASSEQGLVETQYF. The CDR3 DNA reads as TGTGCCAGCAGTGAACAGGGACTAGTAGAGACCCAGTACTTC. The whole variable domain, remainder taken from reference TRBV2 and TRBJ2-5, is EPEVTQTPSHQVTQMGQEVILRCVPISNHLYFYWYRQILGQKVEFLVSFYNNEISEKSEIFDDQFSVERPDGSNFTLKIRSTKLEDSAMYFCASSEQGLVETQYFGPGTRLLVL.

This chain uses TRBV11-3 with TRBJ1-2; D gene uncertain. The germline V and J ends were trimmed by 1 base and 6 bases, with 9 bases remaining between them. Germline V gives CDR1 SGHNT, CDR2 YENEEA. CDR3 size: 13 residues. The CDR3 region has the DNA TGTGCCAGCAGCTTAGTCGGTGGAGATGGCTACACCTTC. Its translation is CASSLVGGDGYTF.

The chain employs TRBV7-9 and TRBJ2-1, with TRBD2 matching 10 bases. The CDR3 is made up of 16 amino acids. The V segment lost 1 base and the J segment 9 bases; nucleotides outside the gene matches: 9. Germline values: CDR1 SEHNR, CDR2 FQNEAQ (reference sequence). In DNA form, the CDR3 reads TGTGCCAGCAGCTTAGGGGTGCTAGCGGGAGTCGGTGAGCAGTTCTTC. Encoded protein: CASSLGVLAGVGEQFF. The full variable domain, in which reference TRBV7-9 and TRBJ2-1 provide the parts outside the CDR3, is DTGVSQNPRHKITKRGQNVTFRCDPISEHNRLYWYRQTLGQGPEFLTYFQNEAQLEKSRLLSDRFSAERPKGSFSTLEIQRTEQGDSAMYLCASSLGVLAGVGEQFFGPGTRLTVL.

The chain couples TRBV5-1 to TRBJ2-1; 10 nucleotides agree with TRBD2. The germline V gene has CDR1 SGHRS and CDR2 YFSETQ. V was clipped by 4 bases and J by 6 bases; unmatched bases: 10. The length of the CDR3 is 16 residues. The CDR3 loop is CASSPLVAGGRNEQFF. The CDR3 nucleotides read TGCGCCAGCAGCCCCCTCGTAGCGGGAGGACGCAATGAGCAGTTCTTC.

A single count supports this clone. The chain uses TRBV4-3 and TRBJ1-1, with D hard to call. The V and J ends lost 4 bases and 1 base respectively, with 10 bases between them. Germline CDR1 is LGHNA and CDR2 is YSLEER. This CDR3 region has 14 residues. For the CDR3, the DNA is TGCGCCAGCAGCCGCGGCGTGGCGAACACTGAAGCTTTCTTT. As protein: CASSRGVANTEAFF.

The DNA of the CDR3 is TGTGCCAGCAGCCAAAACCAGAACAATGAGCAGTTCTTC. It encodes CASSQNQNNEQFF. V is TRBV5-4 and J is TRBJ2-1; D unclear. CDR1 is SGHNT, CDR2 YYREEE, per germline (reference sequence). The V gene lost 4 bases and the J gene lost 5 bases, with 10 bases spanning the gap. This CDR3 has 13 residues. Variable domain in full (rest from reference TRBV5-4 and TRBJ2-1): ETGVTQSPTHLIKTRGQQVTLRCSSQSGHNTVSWYQQALGQGPQFIFQYYREEENGRGNFPPRFSGLQFPNYSSELNVNALELDDSALYLCASSQNQNNEQFFGPGTRLTVL.

This clone was seen a few times. V usage is TRBV7-6 and J usage is TRBJ2-7; possible D gene TRBD1, 6 bases. This CDR3 comprises 13 residues. Trimming left V 5 bases short and J 3 bases short, with 11 bases between. The V gene's germline CDR1 is SGHVS and CDR2 FNYEAQ. The CDR3 loop is CASSHTGFYEQYF. The CDR3 region has the DNA TGTGCCAGCAGCCACACAGGGTTCTACGAGCAGTACTTC.

CDR3 sequence (DNA): TGTGCCAGCAGTTCACCGTTCAGGGGGGAATACGAGCAGTACTTC. It encodes CASSSPFRGEYEQYF. This sequence joins TRBV27 and TRBJ2-7, with a tentative D call TRBD1 (7 bases). V was clipped by 4 bases and J by 4 bases, with 17 bases between them. The CDR3 extends over 15 amino acids. Germline V gene sequence: CDR1 MNHEY, CDR2 SMNVEV (reference sequence).

The chain uses TRBV4-3 and TRBJ2-7, with TRBD1 as a possible D gene (6 bases). Trimming removed 4 bases at V and 0 bases at J, with 10 bases between. This CDR3 spans 14 amino acids. Germline assignment: CDR1 LGHNA and CDR2 YSLEER. The CDR3: CASSPDRFSYEQYF. The CDR3 bases are TGCGCCAGCAGCCCGGACAGATTCTCCTACGAGCAGTACTTC.

V and J are TRBV6-4 and TRBJ1-1, with D perhaps matching TRBD1 (5 bases). V lost 5 bases and J lost 6, with 16 bases in between. The CDR3 consists of 14 residues. In germline, CDR1 is MRHNA, CDR2 SNTAGT. CDR3 sequence reads: CASSRYWGLSEAFF. The CDR3, as DNA: TGTGCCAGCAGTCGATACTGGGGACTGTCTGAAGCTTTCTTT.

The V and J genes are TRBV19 and TRBJ2-2; 13 nucleotides align to TRBD2. This CDR3 comprises 16 residues. Germline assignment: CDR1 LNHDA and CDR2 SQIVND (reference sequence). V trimming: 7 bases; J trimming: 5 bases; junction bases outside the gene matches: 7. The CDR3 spells CASTRTSGRYTGELFF. Written as DNA, the CDR3 is TGTGCCAGTACCAGGACTAGCGGGAGATATACCGGGGAGCTGTTTTTT.

The chain recombines TRBV27 with TRBJ1-1; 8 positions match TRBD1. Germline V gene lookup returns CDR1 MNHEY and CDR2 SMNVEV (reference sequence). V lost 7 bases and J lost 7; bases outside the gene matches: 14. The CDR3 is made up of 15 amino acids. CDR3 loop: CASNPAGTGEIEAFF. CDR3 sequence (DNA): TGTGCCAGCAATCCGGCCGGGACAGGCGAGATTGAAGCTTTCTTT.